This TCR beta chain came from a study of PD-1 blockade in classical Hodgkin lymphoma. Indicated time point: cycle 4 day 1 (C4D1), after around six weeks of nivolumab. All trial patients relapsed after autologous stem cell transplantation. The CD4+ T cells used were purified from thawed PBMCs through magnetic negative selection. The V and J ends lost 7 bases and 1 base, in that order; junction bases with no gene match: 4. Per germline, CDR1 MNHEY and CDR2 SVGAGI. CDR3 length equals 15 residues. TCRdb keeps only in-frame clones here, not all; method: immunoSEQ multiplex PCR. The sample yields fewer than 13,000 clones, roughly 88% seen once.

The V call is TRBV6-5, the J call TRBJ1-6, with 7 bases fitting TRBD1. This TCR came from a human donor with classical Hodgkin lymphoma. The sequencing here drew on CD4+ T cells from blood, taken before the fourth cycle of nivolumab. The CDR3 DNA reads as TGTGCCAGCAAGGACAGGAGTTCCTATAATTCACCCCTCCACTTT. Its translation is CASKDRSSYNSPLHF.